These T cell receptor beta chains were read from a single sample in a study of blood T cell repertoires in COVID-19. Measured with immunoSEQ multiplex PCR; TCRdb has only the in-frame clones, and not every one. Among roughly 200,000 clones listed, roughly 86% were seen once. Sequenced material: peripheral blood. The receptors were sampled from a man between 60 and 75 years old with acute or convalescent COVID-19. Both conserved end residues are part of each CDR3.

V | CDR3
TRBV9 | CASSGGLVGSYEQYF
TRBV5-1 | CASSYEGTEGNTIYF
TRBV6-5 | CASSPTGGGNQPQHF
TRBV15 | CATSSGGRSNSPLHF
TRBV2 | CASSEGLAGADTQYF
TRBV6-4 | CASSLSGGASLNNEQFF
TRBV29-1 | CSVDTANF
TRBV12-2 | CASRLVLPWTGEFF
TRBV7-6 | CASSSRSGFSYNEQFF
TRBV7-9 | CASSDEGKQYF
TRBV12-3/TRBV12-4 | CASRADRVSGYTF
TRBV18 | CASSPASGYEQFF
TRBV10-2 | CASSDQPGGVYGYTF
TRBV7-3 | CASSLGHSNTGELFF
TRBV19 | CASSPRGGADMNTEAFF
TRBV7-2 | CASSLSGGVFEKLFF
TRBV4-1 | CASSQAPTGGLVYGYTF
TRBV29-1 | CSVDRGGGRGEQFF
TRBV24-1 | CATSRTSWGDEQFF
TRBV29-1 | CSVNGRNGYTF
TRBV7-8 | CASRSGNLNTEAFF
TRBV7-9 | CASSFGRGDQPQHF
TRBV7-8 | CASSFGQQNTEAFF
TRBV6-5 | CASSSGPGNTIYF
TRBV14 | CASSQDGSGVAGGRNEQFF
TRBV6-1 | CASSDRALSYEQYF
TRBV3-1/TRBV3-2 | CASSQSGLAVGIQYF
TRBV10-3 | CAISEVRGDSPLHF
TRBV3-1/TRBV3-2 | CASSQDGTSSDEQYF
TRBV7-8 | CASSLVPGNNSPLHF
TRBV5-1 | CASSLRTGDPVSPLHF
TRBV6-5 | CASSYSKATGGHEQYF
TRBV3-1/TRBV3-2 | CASRAGLGDTQYF
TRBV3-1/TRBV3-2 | CASSQGLRRVAETQYF